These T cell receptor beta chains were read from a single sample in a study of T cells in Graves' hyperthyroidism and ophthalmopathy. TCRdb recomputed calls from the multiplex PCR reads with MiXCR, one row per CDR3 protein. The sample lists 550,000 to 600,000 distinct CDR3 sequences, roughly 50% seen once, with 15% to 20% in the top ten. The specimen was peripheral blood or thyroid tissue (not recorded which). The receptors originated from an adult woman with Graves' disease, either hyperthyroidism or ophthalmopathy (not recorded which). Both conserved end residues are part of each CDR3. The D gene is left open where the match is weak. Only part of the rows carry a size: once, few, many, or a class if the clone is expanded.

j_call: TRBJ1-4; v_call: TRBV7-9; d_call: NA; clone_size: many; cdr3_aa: CASSLVTGGKVNEKLFF; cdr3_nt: TGTGCCAGCAGCTTAGTGACAGGAGGGAAGGTCAATGAAAAACTGTTTTTT
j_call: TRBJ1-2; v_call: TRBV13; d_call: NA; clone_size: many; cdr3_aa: CASSSLLDSYGYTF; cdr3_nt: TGTGCCAGCAGCTCCCTCCTTGACAGCTATGGCTACACCTTC
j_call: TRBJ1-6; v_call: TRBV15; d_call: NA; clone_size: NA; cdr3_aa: CATSNGRVTVENSPLHF; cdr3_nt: TGTGCCACCAGCAACGGAAGGGTTACTGTGGAGAATTCACCCCTCCACTTT
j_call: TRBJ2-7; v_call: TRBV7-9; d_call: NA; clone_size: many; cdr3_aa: CASSLPSSYEQYF; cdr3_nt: TGTGCCAGCAGCCTCCCCAGCTCCTACGAGCAGTACTTC
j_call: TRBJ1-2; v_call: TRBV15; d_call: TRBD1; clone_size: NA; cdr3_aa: CATSRGGGSGNTF; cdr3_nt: TGTGCCACCAGCAGAGGAGGGGGCTCTGGAAACACCTTC
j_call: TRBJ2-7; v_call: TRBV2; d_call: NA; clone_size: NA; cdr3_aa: CASSQEGTGRYEQYF; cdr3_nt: TGCGCCAGCAGCCAAGAGGGCACAGGGAGGTACGAGCAGTACTTC
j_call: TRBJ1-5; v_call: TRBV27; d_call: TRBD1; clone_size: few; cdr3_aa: CASSLTRTGSQHF; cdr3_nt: TGTGCCAGCAGTTTAACCCGGACAGGGTCCCAGCATTTT
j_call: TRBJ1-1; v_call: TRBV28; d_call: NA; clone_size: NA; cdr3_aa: CASISPRGEAHTEAFF; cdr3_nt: TGTGCCAGCATCTCCCCCCGGGGGGAAGCGCACACTGAAGCTTTCTTT
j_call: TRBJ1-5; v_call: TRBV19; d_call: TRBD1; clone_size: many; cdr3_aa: CASSRRTGTGSLNQPQHF; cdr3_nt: TGTGCCAGTAGTAGAAGAACCGGGACAGGGTCGCTCAATCAGCCCCAGCATTTT
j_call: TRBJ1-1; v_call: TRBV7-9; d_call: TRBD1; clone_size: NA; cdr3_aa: CASSATGGVAFF; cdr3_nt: TGTGCCAGCAGCGCCACAGGGGGCGTCGCTTTCTTT
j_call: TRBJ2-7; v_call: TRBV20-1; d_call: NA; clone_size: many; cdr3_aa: CSAAQGTTYEQYF; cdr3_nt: TGCAGCGCAGCGCAGGGGACGACCTACGAGCAGTACTTC
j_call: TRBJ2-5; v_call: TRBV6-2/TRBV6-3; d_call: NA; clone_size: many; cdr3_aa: CASSRTKGETQYF; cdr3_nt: TGTGCCAGCAGCCGGACTAAAGGGGAGACCCAGTACTTC
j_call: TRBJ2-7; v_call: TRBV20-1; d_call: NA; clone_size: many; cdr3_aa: CSARDLGENYEQYF; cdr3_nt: TGCAGTGCTAGAGATCTCGGTGAAAACTACGAGCAGTACTTC
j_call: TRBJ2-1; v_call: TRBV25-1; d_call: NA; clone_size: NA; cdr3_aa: CASLTEWGEQFF; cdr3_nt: TGTGCAAGCCTAACCGAGTGGGGGGAGCAGTTCTTC
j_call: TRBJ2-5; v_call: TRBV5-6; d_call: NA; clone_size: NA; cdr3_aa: CASTSDPSSSTQYF; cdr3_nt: TGTGCCAGCACCTCGGACCCTTCGTCCTCTACCCAGTACTTC
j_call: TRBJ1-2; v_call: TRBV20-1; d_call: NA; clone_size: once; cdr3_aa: CSARGGSGDGYTF; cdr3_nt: TGCAGTGCTAGAGGTGGTTCCGGGGATGGCTACACCTTC
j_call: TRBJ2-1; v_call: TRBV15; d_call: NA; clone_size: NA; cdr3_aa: CATSFMGSDSLQFF; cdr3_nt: TGTGCCACCAGCTTTATGGGGTCCGATTCGTTACAGTTCTTC
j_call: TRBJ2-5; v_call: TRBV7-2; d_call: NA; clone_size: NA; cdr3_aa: CASNYWGRETQYF; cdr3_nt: TGTGCCAGCAACTATTGGGGGAGGGAGACCCAGTACTTC
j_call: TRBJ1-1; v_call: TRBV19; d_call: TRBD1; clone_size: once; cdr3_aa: CASSLRETGQTEAFF; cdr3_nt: TGTGCCAGTAGCCTACGAGAGACAGGGCAAACTGAAGCTTTCTTT
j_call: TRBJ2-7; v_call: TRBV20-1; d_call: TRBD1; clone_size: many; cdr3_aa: CSGTGVDEQYF; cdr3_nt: TGCAGTGGGACAGGGGTGGACGAGCAGTACTTC
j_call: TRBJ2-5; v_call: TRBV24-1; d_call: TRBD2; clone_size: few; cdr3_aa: CATSRLAGDETQYF; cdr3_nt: TGTGCCACCAGTCGACTAGCGGGGGACGAGACCCAGTACTTC
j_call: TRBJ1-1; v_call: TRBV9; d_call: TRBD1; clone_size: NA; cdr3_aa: CASSVVTGQSAFF; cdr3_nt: TGTGCCAGCAGCGTAGTGACAGGGCAGTCTGCTTTCTTT
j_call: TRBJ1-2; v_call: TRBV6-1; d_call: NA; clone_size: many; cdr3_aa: CASSEVGRGHGYTF; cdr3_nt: TGTGCCAGCAGTGAAGTTGGCAGGGGACATGGCTACACCTTC
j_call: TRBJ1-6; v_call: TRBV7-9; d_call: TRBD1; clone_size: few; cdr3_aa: CASSSGQGYNSPLHF; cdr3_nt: TGTGCCAGCAGCTCCGGACAGGGTTATAATTCACCCCTCCACTTT
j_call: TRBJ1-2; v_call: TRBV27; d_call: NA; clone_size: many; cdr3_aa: CASSGGPILGYTF; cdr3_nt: TGTGCCAGCAGTGGGGGACCTATCCTCGGCTACACCTTC
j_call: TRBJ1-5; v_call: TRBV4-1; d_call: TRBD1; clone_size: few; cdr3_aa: CASSYLPGTGVYQPQHF; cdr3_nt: TGCGCCAGCAGCTACCTCCCCGGGACAGGGGTTTATCAGCCCCAGCATTTT
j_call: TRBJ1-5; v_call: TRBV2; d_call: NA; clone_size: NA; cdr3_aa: CASSVAATRETQHF; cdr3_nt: TGTGCCAGCAGTGTGGCGGCTACCCGGGAGACCCAGCATTTT
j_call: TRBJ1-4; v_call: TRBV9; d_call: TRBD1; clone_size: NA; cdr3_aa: CASSVEVTGDEKLFF; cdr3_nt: TGTGCCAGCAGCGTAGAAGTGACAGGGGATGAAAAACTGTTTTTT
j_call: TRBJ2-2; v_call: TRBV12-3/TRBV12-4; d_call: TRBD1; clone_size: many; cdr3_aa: CASNHPGQTNTGELFF; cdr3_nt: TGTGCCAGCAATCACCCGGGACAGACTAACACCGGGGAGCTGTTTTTT
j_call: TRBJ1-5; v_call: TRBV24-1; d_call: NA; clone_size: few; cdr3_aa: CATSVGSNQPQHF; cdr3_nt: TGTGCCACCAGTGTGGGTAGCAATCAGCCCCAGCATTTT
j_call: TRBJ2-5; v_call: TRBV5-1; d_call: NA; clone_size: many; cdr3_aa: CASSAGQETQYF; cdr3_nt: TGCGCCAGCAGCGCAGGCCAAGAGACCCAGTACTTC
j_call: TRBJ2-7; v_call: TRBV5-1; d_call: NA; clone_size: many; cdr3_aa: CASSLEGRSGEQYF; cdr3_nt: TGCGCCAGCAGCTTGGAGGGTAGGTCGGGGGAGCAGTACTTC